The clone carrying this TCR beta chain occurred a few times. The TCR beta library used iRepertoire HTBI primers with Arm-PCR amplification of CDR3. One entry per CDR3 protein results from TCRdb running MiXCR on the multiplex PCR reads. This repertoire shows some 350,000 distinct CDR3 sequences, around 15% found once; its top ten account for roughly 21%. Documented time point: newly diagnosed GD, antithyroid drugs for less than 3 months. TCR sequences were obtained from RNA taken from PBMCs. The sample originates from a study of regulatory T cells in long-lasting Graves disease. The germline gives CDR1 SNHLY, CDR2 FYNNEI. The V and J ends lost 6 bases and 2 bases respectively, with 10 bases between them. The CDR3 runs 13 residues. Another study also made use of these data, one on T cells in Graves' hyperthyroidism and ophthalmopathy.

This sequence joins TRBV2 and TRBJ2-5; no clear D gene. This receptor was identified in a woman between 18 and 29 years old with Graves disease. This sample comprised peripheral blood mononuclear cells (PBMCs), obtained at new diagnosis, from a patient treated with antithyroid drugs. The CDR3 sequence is CASRELGQETQYF. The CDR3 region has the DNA TGTGCCAGCAGGGAACTGGGTCAAGAGACCCAGTACTTC. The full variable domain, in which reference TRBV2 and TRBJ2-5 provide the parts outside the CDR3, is EPEVTQTPSHQVTQMGQEVILRCVPISNHLYFYWYRQILGQKVEFLVSFYNNEISEKSEIFDDQFSVERPDGSNFTLKIRSTKLEDSAMYFCASRELGQETQYFGPGTRLLVL.